This T cell receptor beta chain was sequenced for a study of graft-versus-host responses after intestinal transplantation. Study-wide context: Each of the recipients got a multivisceral, liver-intestinal, or isolated intestinal transplant.

Remarks on this clone: Its cognate antigen is unknown.

This CDR3 has 11 residues. CDR1 is SNHLY, CDR2 FYNNEI, per germline. The germline V and J ends were trimmed by 4 bases and 5 bases, with 5 bases remaining between them. Produced via immunoSEQ multiplex PCR; TCRdb's table is partial and in-frame only. The table includes roughly 120,000 clones, around 94% detected once. V usage is TRBV2 and J usage is TRBJ2-5; D is uncertain. This clonotype was sampled from a human donor who was the organ donor for an intestinal transplant. The sequencing used unstimulated CD8+ T cells sorted from spleen or lymph node cells, collected before transplant. CDR3 region: CASSVHETQYF. The CDR3 region has the DNA TGTGCCAGCAGTGTACACGAGACCCAGTACTTC. Complete variable domain (other parts from reference TRBV2 and TRBJ2-5): EPEVTQTPSHQVTQMGQEVILRCVPISNHLYFYWYRQILGQKVEFLVSFYNNEISEKSEIFDDQFSVERPDGSNFTLKIRSTKLEDSAMYFCASSVHETQYFGPGTRLLVL.